This T cell receptor beta chain was recorded in a study of blood T cell repertoires in COVID-19. The wider study: T cells, B-cell-depleted T cells, or PBMCs supplied cDNA or gDNA.

Under the authors' procedure: Nucleated cell number was recorded as an estimate derived from reference gene primer amplification. The table came from immunoSEQ multiplex PCR; TCRdb's copy has only in-frame clones and leaves some out. V and J calls plus clone size are reproduced from that table; the DNA served to infer D and trimming. Here the sample spans 40,000 to 50,000 clones, approximately 82% being singletons. The CDR3 is 15 amino acids. V was clipped by 4 bases and J by 6 bases; unmatched bases: 10. The germline gives CDR1 LGHDT, CDR2 YNNKEL (reference sequence). The sequenced sample consisted of peripheral blood. The receptor was isolated from a woman aged 80 or over with acute or convalescent COVID-19. The chain joins TRBV3-1 (or the pseudogene TRBV3-2) to TRBJ1-2; 8 bases are a match to TRBD1. CDR3 nucleotides: TGTGCCAGCAGCCCAACTTCGGACAGGGCCGATGGCTACACCTTC. This translates into CASSPTSDRADGYTF.